The T cell receptor (beta chain) described here comes from a study of cytomegalovirus exposure and HLA in healthy donors. The study, taken as a whole, reports: Presence/absence comparisons presumed near-even sequencing depth among donors.

Looked up from germline, CDR1 is SGHRS and CDR2 is YFSETQ. The junction had 4 bases not matched to a gene; V was cut back by 2 bases and J by 3 bases. This CDR3 spans 15 amino acids. To note about this clone: As yet, its antigen is unknown.

The PCR ran on 60 Vbeta and 13 Jbeta primers. Sequencing was performed with immunoSEQ multiplex PCR; in TCRdb, only in-frame clones are kept and a portion is missing. This table holds 20,000 to 30,000 clones, 60% to 80% found once. The chain is built from TRBV5-1 and TRBJ2-3; TRBD1 aligns across 9 bases. The sequence was collected from a male donor in good health and CMV-seronegative. Sequencing was done on a sample of PBMCs. The CDR3 sequence is CASSFGTGFTDTQYF. The CDR3 DNA reads TGCGCCAGCAGCTTCGGGACAGGGTTTACAGATACGCAGTATTTT.